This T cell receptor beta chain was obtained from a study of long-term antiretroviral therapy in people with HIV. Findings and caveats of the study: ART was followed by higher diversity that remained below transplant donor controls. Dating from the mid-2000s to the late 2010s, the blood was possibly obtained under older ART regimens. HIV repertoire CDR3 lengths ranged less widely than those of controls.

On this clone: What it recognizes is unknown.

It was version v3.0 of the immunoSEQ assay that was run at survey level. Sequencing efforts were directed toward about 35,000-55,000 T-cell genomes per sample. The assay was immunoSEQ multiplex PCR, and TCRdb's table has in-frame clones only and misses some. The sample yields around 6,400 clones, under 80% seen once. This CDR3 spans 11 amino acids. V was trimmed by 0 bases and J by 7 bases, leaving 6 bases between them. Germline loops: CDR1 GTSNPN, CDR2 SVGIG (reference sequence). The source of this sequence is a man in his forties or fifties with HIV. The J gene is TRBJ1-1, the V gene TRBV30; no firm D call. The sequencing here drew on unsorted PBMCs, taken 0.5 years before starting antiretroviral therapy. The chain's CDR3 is CAWSVSFEAFF. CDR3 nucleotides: TGTGCCTGGAGTGTATCTTTTGAAGCTTTCTTT.